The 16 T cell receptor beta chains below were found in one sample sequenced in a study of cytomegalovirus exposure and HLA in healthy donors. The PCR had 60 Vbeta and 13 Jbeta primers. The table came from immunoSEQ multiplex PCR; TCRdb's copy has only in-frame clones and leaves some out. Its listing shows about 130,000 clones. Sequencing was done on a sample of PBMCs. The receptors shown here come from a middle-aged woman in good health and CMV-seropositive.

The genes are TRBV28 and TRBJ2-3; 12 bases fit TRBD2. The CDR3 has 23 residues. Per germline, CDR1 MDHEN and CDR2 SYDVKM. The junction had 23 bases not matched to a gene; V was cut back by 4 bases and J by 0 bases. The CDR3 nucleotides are TGTGCCAGCAGTTCGGGGGGTCTAGCGGGAGGGCTGTCGGCCTTATTTAGCACAGATACGCAGTATTTT. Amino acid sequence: CASSSGGLAGGLSALFSTDTQYF.

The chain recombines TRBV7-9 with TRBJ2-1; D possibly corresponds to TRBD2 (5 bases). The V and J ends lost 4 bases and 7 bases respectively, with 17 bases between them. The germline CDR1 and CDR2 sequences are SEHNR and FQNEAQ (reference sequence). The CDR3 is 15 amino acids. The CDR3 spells CASSSWETKPNEQFF. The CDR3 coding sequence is TGTGCCAGCAGCTCTTGGGAGACCAAACCAAATGAGCAGTTCTTC.

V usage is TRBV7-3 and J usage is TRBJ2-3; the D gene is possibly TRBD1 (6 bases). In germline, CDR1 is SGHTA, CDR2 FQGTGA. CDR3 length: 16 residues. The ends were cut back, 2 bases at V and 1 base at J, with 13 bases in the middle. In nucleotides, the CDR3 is TGTGCCAGCAGCTTATCAGGGGCCCGCGGCACAGATACGCAGTATTTT. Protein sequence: CASSLSGARGTDTQYF.

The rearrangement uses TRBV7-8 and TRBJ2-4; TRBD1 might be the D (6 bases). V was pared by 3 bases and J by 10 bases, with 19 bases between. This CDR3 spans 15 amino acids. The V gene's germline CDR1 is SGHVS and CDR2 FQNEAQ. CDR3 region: CASSFVRGLEWIQYF. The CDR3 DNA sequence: TGTGCCAGCAGCTTTGTCAGGGGTTTGGAATGGATTCAGTACTTC.

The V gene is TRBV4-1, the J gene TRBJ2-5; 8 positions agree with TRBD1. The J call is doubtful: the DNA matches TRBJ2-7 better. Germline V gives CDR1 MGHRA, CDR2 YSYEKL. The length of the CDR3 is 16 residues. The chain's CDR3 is CASSQDLRTGYYEQYF. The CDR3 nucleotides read TGCGCCAGCAGCCAAGATCTAAGGACAGGGTACTACGAGCAGTACTTC.

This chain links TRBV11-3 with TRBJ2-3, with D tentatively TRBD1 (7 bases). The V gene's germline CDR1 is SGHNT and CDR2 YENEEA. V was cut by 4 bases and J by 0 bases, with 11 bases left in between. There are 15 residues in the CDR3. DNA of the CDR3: TGTGCCAGCAGCTCGGGGGACAGTAGCACAGATACGCAGTATTTT. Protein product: CASSSGDSSTDTQYF.

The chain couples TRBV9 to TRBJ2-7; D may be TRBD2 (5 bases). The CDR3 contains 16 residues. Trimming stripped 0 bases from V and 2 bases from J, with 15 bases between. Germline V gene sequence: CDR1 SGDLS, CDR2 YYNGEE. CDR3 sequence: CASSVGGLGRTYEQYF. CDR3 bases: TGTGCCAGCAGCGTAGGAGGGTTGGGCAGGACCTACGAGCAGTACTTC.

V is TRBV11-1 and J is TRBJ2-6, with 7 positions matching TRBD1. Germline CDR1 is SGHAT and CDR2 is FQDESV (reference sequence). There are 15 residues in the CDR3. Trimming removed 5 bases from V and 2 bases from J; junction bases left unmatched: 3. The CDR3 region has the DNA TGTGCCAGCAGCGATACAGGGGCTGGGGCCAACGTCCTGACTTTC. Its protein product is CASSDTGAGANVLTF.

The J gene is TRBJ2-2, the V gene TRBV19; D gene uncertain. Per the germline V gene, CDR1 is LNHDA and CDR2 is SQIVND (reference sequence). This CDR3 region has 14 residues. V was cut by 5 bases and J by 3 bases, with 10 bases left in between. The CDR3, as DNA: TGTGCCAGTAGTCCATCCCATGACACCGGGGAGCTGTTTTTT. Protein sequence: CASSPSHDTGELFF.

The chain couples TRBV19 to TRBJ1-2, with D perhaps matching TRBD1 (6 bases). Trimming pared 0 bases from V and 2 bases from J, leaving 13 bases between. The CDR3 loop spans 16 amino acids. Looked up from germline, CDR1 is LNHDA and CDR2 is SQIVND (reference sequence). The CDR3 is CASSIDRDKSNYGYTF. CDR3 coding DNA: TGTGCCAGTAGTATAGATCGGGACAAGTCGAACTATGGCTACACCTTC.

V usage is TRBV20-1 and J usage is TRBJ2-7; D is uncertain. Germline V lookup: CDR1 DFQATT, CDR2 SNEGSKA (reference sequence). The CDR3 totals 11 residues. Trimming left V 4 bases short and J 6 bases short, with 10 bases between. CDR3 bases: TGCAGTGCTACTCGACCGGGCGAGCAGTACTTC. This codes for CSATRPGEQYF.

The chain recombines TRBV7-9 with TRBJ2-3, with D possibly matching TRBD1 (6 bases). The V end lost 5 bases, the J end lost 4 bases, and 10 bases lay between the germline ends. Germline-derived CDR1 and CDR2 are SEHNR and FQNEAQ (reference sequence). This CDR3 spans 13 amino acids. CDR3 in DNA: TGTGCCAGCAGCCCTTACAGGGCAGATACGCAGTATTTT. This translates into CASSPYRADTQYF.

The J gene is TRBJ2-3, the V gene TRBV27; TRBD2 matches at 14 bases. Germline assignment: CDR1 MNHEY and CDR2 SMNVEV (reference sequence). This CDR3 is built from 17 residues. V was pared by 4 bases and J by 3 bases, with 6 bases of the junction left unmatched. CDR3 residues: CASSSRLAGGRTDTQYF. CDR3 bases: TGTGCCAGCAGTTCCCGACTAGCGGGAGGGCGGACAGATACGCAGTATTTT.

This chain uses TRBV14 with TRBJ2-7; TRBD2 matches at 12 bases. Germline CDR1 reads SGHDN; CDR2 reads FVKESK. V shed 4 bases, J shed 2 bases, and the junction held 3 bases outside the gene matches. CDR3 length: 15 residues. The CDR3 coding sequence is TGTGCCAGCAGCCTTCGACTAGCGGGGGCCTACGAGCAGTACTTC. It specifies CASSLRLAGAYEQYF.

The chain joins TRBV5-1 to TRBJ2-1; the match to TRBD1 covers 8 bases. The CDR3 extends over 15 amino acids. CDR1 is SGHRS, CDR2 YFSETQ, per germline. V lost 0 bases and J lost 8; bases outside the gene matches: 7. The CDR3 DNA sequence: TGCGCCAGCAGCTTGGATACAGGGGGACGGGATGAGCAGTTCTTC. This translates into CASSLDTGGRDEQFF.

This chain's CDR3 is CASSREEYYGYTF. The CDR3 nucleotides read TGTGCCAGCAGCCGGGAGGAATACTATGGCTACACCTTC. The V and J genes are TRBV14 and TRBJ1-2; D unclear. V lost 4 bases, J lost 3 bases, and 9 bases lay in between. CDR1 and CDR2 (germline): SGHDN, FVKESK. The CDR3 length is 13 residues. The variable domain in full, completed from reference TRBV14 and TRBJ1-2, reads EAGVTQFPSHSVIEKGQTVTLRCDPISGHDNLYWYRRVMGKEIKFLLHFVKESKQDESGMPNNRFLAERTGGTYSTLKVQPAELEDSGVYFCASSREEYYGYTFGSGTRLTVV.